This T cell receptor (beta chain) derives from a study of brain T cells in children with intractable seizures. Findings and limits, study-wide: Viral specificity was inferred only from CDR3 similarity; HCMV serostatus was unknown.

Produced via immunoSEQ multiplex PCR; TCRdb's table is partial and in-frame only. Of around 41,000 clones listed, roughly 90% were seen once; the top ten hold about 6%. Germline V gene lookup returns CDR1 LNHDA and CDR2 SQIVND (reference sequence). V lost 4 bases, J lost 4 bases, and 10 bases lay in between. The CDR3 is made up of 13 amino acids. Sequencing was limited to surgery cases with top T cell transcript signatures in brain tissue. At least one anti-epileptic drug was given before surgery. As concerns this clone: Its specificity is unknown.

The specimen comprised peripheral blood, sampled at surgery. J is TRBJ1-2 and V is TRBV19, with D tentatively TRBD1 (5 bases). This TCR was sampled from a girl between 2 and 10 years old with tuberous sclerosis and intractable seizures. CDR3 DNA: TGTGCCAGTAGTAAGGAGGGACTCTATGGCTACACCTTC. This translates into CASSKEGLYGYTF.